What follows is one T cell receptor beta chain and its context. This sample is part of a study of regulatory T cells in long-lasting Graves disease. Specified time point: persistent/refractory GD, antithyroid drugs over 5 years with positive TRAb. From RNA extracted from PBMCs, the TCR library was made. From each patient, approximately 9 milliliters of peripheral blood was drawn and collected into an EDTA anticoagulant tube. The authors built TCR beta libraries using iRepertoire HTBI primers and Arm-PCR of CDR3 regions. TCRdb re-analysed the multiplex PCR reads in MiXCR, keeping a single row per CDR3 protein. This sample has under 500,000 distinct CDR3 sequences, with 20% found just once. Trimming removed 4 bases from V and 6 bases from J, with 12 bases in between. The CDR3 is made up of 13 amino acids. Germline lookup yields CDR1 SGHRS and CDR2 YFSETQ.

The clonotype originates from a female donor with Graves disease. V usage is TRBV5-1 and J usage is TRBJ2-3; D might be TRBD2 (6 bases). The sample was peripheral blood mononuclear cells (PBMCs), taken when the disease was refractory, from a patient treated with antithyroid drugs. CDR3 DNA: TGCGCCAGCAGCCCTGGAGGGTCGGATACGCAGTATTTT. Translated: CASSPGGSDTQYF.